The next 16 T cell receptor beta chains were all read from a single sample in a study of blood T cell repertoires in COVID-19. Libraries were prepared by immunoSEQ multiplex PCR; TCRdb keeps only in-frame clonotypes and omits some of them. The data show around 130,000 clones, approximately 87% seen once. Input material: peripheral blood. Receptors originate from a woman in her forties or fifties with acute or convalescent COVID-19.

The V gene is TRBV4-1, the J gene TRBJ1-5, with a weak D call TRBD1 (6 bases). Per the germline V gene, CDR1 is MGHRA and CDR2 is YSYEKL. The CDR3 is made up of 16 amino acids. The V end lost 1 base, the J end lost 3 bases, and 13 bases lay between the germline ends. CDR3 sequence reads: CASSQVWTADNQPQHF. CDR3 in DNA: TGCGCCAGCAGCCAAGTCTGGACAGCAGACAATCAGCCCCAGCATTTT.

This chain connects TRBV12-3 or TRBV12-4 to TRBJ1-2, with D perhaps TRBD1 (5 bases). Between the trimmed V and J ends, which lost 5 bases and 3 bases, there was a span of 10 bases. The CDR3 has 13 residues. CDR3 coding DNA: TGTGCCAGCAGTCTGGGGGGGGACTATGGCTACACCTTC. Protein product: CASSLGGDYGYTF.

The rearrangement uses TRBV14 and TRBJ1-1; possible D gene TRBD1, 5 bases. Trimming left V 4 bases short and J 0 bases short, with 12 bases between. The germline gives CDR1 SGHDN, CDR2 FVKESK. The CDR3 runs 15 residues. The CDR3 coding sequence is TGTGCCAGCAGCCCAGGGCTTCGGATGAACACTGAAGCTTTCTTT. Amino acid sequence: CASSPGLRMNTEAFF.

The V gene is TRBV7-9, the J gene TRBJ1-3, with TRBD1 matching 8 bases. Germline trimming cut 4 bases from V and 3 bases from J; bases unmatched to any gene: 2. The CDR3 loop spans 14 amino acids. Germline loops: CDR1 SEHNR, CDR2 FQNEAQ (reference sequence). The CDR3 is CASSSRGLGNTIYF. CDR3 DNA sequence: TGTGCCAGCAGCTCCAGGGGGCTTGGAAACACCATATATTTT. The full variable domain, in which reference TRBV7-9 and TRBJ1-3 provide the parts outside the CDR3, is DTGVSQNPRHKITKRGQNVTFRCDPISEHNRLYWYRQTLGQGPEFLTYFQNEAQLEKSRLLSDRFSAERPKGSFSTLEIQRTEQGDSAMYLCASSSRGLGNTIYFGEGSWLTVV.

The chain joins TRBV21-1 to TRBJ1-1; the table calls TRBD1, which could not be checked here. TRBV21-1 is designated a pseudogene. The CDR3 contains 12 residues. The CDR3, as DNA: TGTGCCAGCGGACCACAGGGGAATGAAGCTTTCTTT. Encoded protein: CASGPQGNEAFF.

The chain joins TRBV6-5 to TRBJ1-1, with D maybe TRBD1 (6 bases). CDR1 is MNHEY and CDR2 is SVGAGI in the germline V gene. The V end lost 5 bases, the J end lost 4 bases, and 14 bases lay between the germline ends. This CDR3 region has 14 residues. CDR3 in amino acids: CASSRTDRSTEAFF. In DNA, the CDR3 is TGTGCCAGCAGTAGGACGGACAGATCCACTGAAGCTTTCTTT.

The chain uses TRBV6-6 and TRBJ1-5; D remains ambiguous. The length of the CDR3 is 12 residues. With 5 bases removed from V and 6 bases from J, the gap between germline ends came to 8 bases. Germline assignment: CDR1 MNHNY and CDR2 SVGAGI (reference sequence). CDR3 DNA sequence: TGTGCCAGCAGTACCGACACTCAGCCCCAGCATTTT. Its protein product is CASSTDTQPQHF.

The chain employs TRBV7-2 and TRBJ1-2, with D possibly matching TRBD1 (5 bases). The CDR3 is made up of 16 amino acids. Trimming left V 1 base short and J 4 bases short, with 16 bases between. Germline V gene data show CDR1 as SGHTA and CDR2 as FQGNSA. The CDR3 bases are TGTGCCAGCAGCTTAGAATGGGGGAGGATCATCTATGGCTACACCTTC. Translation: CASSLEWGRIIYGYTF.

V is TRBV18 and J is TRBJ1-4, with D possibly being TRBD1 (5 bases). The V and J ends lost 6 bases and 8 bases respectively, with 13 bases between them. The CDR3 totals 13 residues. CDR1 KGHSH and CDR2 LQKENI come from the germline V gene. CDR3 amino acids: CASSQTREEKLFF. For the CDR3, the DNA is TGTGCCAGCTCGCAGACCAGGGAAGAAAAACTGTTTTTT. The complete variable domain, with remaining parts taken from reference TRBV18 and TRBJ1-4, reads NAGVMQNPRHLVRRRGQEARLRCSPMKGHSHVYWYRQLPEEGLKFMVYLQKENIIDESGMPKERFSAEFPKEGPSILRIQQVVRGDSAAYFCASSQTREEKLFFGSGTQLSVL.

The chain couples TRBV24-1 to TRBJ2-3, with D possibly matching TRBD2 (6 bases). CDR1 is KGHDR and CDR2 is SFDVKD in the germline V gene. This CDR3 is 15 amino acids long. V was cut by 4 bases and J by 1 base, with 11 bases left in between. The CDR3 bases are TGTGCCACCAGTGACCCCGGGGGACGCACAGATACGCAGTATTTT. Amino acid sequence: CATSDPGGRTDTQYF.

The chain couples TRBV5-1 to TRBJ2-3; TRBD2 aligns across 12 bases. The CDR3 sequence is 16 residues long. V was clipped by 4 bases and J by 2 bases; unmatched bases: 5. Germline CDR1 and CDR2: SGHRS and YFSETQ. In nucleotides, the CDR3 is TGCGCCAGCAGCCGTAGACTAGCGGGGGACACAGATACGCAGTATTTT. Its protein product is CASSRRLAGDTDTQYF. The whole variable domain, remainder taken from reference TRBV5-1 and TRBJ2-3, is KAGVTQTPRYLIKTRGQQVTLSCSPISGHRSVSWYQQTPGQGLQFLFEYFSETQRNKGNFPGRFSGRQFSNSRSEMNVSTLELGDSALYLCASSRRLAGDTDTQYFGPGTRLTVL.

V is TRBV30 and J is TRBJ1-2, with D possibly matching TRBD1 (6 bases). Germline V gene lookup returns CDR1 GTSNPN and CDR2 SVGIG (reference sequence). V lost 3 bases and J 7 bases, leaving 15 bases between the germline ends. The CDR3 is made up of 13 amino acids. The CDR3 nucleotides read TGTGCCTGGAGATTTAGGGGGATTGGTGGCTACACCTTC. As protein: CAWRFRGIGGYTF.

This clone turned up a few times. V and J are TRBV5-4 and TRBJ1-2, with D unclear. The CDR3 has 15 amino acids. V was trimmed by 0 bases and J by 5 bases, leaving 14 bases between them. Germline loops: CDR1 SGHNT, CDR2 YYREEE (reference sequence). The CDR3 loop is CASSLGASRSYGYTF. CDR3 nucleotides: TGTGCCAGCAGCTTGGGGGCGTCTCGTAGTTATGGCTACACCTTC.

The rearrangement uses TRBV18 and TRBJ1-4; the D is unclear. Trimming stripped 1 base from V and 8 bases from J, with 14 bases between. Per the germline V gene, CDR1 is KGHSH and CDR2 is LQKENI. The CDR3 has 15 amino acids. The CDR3 protein is CASSPRNGEGEKLFF. In DNA, the CDR3 is TGTGCCAGCTCACCACGCAACGGGGAAGGGGAAAAACTGTTTTTT.

The chain is built from TRBV6-5 and TRBJ2-7; TRBD2 might be the D (7 bases). Trimming pared 11 bases from V and 7 bases from J, leaving 21 bases between. Germline loops: CDR1 MNHEY, CDR2 SVGAGI. The CDR3 has 13 residues. CDR3 protein: CAAEDRGGEEQYF. CDR3 in DNA: TGTGCCGCCGAAGACCGCGGGGGCGAGGAGCAGTACTTC.

The chain couples TRBV20-1 to TRBJ1-4; unclear D gene. The length of the CDR3 is 13 residues. V dropped 3 bases and J dropped 3 bases, with 8 bases sitting between them. Germline V gene data show CDR1 as DFQATT and CDR2 as SNEGSKA (reference sequence). The CDR3 here is CSASGQANEKLFF. The CDR3 DNA sequence: TGCAGTGCTAGTGGGCAGGCTAATGAAAAACTGTTTTTT.